This T cell receptor (beta chain) derives from a study of human T cells and chemical hapten exposure. Whole-study findings and limits: The immune response of these alopecia patients might not match healthy individuals'. TCRs at high frequency, those above 1 in 1000, did not change with DPC sensitization.

With regard to this clonotype: As yet, its antigen is unknown.

TCRdb re-derived calls from the RACE reads in MiXCR, one entry per CDR3 protein. The repertoire includes about 120,000 distinct CDR3 sequences, approximately 14% of them detected once, and around 0.99% sits in the top ten. V was shortened by 5 bases and J by 2 bases, with 18 bases between the two germline ends. CDR1 and CDR2 (germline): DFQATT, SNEGSKA (reference sequence). The CDR3 loop spans 15 amino acids. The time point is: patch test 1, 2 weeks after DPC sensitization. The treatment was: therapeutic diphenylcyclopropenone sensitization with weekly scalp DPC. Researchers sampled blood before each patch test went on.

Sequenced here: whole blood, sampled in connection with sensitization to the hapten diphenylcyclopropenone (DPC). The TCR sequence derives from a man between 18 and 29 years old with alopecia areata. Some clones in this sample may be carry-over from other donors' samples. The rearrangement uses TRBV20-1 and TRBJ2-5, with D perhaps matching TRBD1 or TRBD2 (5 bases each). CDR3 region: CSASLWDRYQETQYF. CDR3 in DNA: TGCAGTGCTTCCCTCTGGGACCGCTATCAAGAGACCCAGTACTTC.